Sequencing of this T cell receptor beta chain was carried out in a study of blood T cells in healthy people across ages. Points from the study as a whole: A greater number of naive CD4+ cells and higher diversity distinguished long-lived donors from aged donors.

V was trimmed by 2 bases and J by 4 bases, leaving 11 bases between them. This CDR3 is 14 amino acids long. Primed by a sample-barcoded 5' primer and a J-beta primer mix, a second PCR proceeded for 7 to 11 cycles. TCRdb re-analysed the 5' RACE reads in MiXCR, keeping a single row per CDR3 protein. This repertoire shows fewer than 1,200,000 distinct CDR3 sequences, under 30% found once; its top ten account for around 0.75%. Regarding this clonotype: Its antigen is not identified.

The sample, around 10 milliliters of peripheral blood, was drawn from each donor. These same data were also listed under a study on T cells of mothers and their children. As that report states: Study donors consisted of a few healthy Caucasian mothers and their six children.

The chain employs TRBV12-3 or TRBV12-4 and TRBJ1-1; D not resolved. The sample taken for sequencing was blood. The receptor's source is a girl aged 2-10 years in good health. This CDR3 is CASSLSAEATEAFF. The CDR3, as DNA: TGTGCCAGCAGTTTAAGTGCGGAGGCCACTGAAGCTTTCTTT.